This TCR beta chain is drawn from a study of T cell repertoires in cytomegalovirus infection. Across the whole study: Indications came from public TCR beta signatures; they pointed to CMV infection and to a matching HLA type. Findings and limits, study-wide: Cumulative frequency of public TCR beta families picked out carriers of CMV plus the relevant HLA. Across the ex vivo response, the dominant clonotypes were HLA-C-restricted CMV-specific TCR beta clonotypes.

TCRdb re-called the reads with MiXCR, one entry per CDR3 protein. The top ten hold around 2.4% of the sample, which has 290,000 or so distinct CDR3 sequences, 9.6% seen once. This clonotype was counted at least ten times. As yet, its antigen is unknown. The receptor's source is a human donor in good health (CMV status not recorded). Some clones in this sample may be carry-over from other donors' samples. The sequencing input was PBMCs.

CDR3 coding DNA: TGCAGTGCTAGAGATAGTACTAGCGGACAAACTAGCACAGATACGCAGTATTTT. Translation: CSARDSTSGQTSTDTQYF. This sequence joins TRBV20-1 and TRBJ2-3; 8 bases fit TRBD2. The CDR3 totals 18 residues. J was trimmed by 0 bases and V by 0 bases; bases with no gene match: 11. CDR1 and CDR2 from the germline V gene are DFQATT and SNEGSKA (reference sequence).